This T cell receptor beta chain was sequenced in a study of shared clonotypes between healthy human individuals. Overall study findings and caveats: Naive subsets tended to show greater estimated richness than memory subsets.

The data were produced by immunoSEQ multiplex PCR, yet TCRdb's version contains in-frame clones alone and is incomplete. The data hold roughly 2,500,000 clones, with over 85% observed a single time. Healthy and HIV-negative, the adult donors had no recent acute infections or vaccinations. As regards this clone: Its antigen remains unknown.

The sequenced material came from naive CD4+ T cells from PBMCs. Subset described: CD45RA+ positively selected. The source of this sequence is a young man in good health. Some clones in this sample may be carry-over from other donors' samples.

The CDR3 sequence: CAWTKMGVTTEAFF. The CDR3 DNA reads as TGTGCCTGGACCAAAATGGGGGTGACGACTGAAGCTTTCTTT. The chain recombines TRBV30 with TRBJ1-1; D may be TRBD1 (5 bases). V was pared by 4 bases and J by 5 bases, with 17 bases between. The CDR3 covers 14 residues. Germline CDR1 reads GTSNPN; CDR2 reads SVGIG (reference sequence).